This TCR beta chain was recorded in a study of T cells in Graves' hyperthyroidism and ophthalmopathy. Germline CDR1 LNHDA, CDR2 SQIVND (reference sequence). The V end lost 6 bases, the J end lost 7 bases, and 15 bases lay between the germline ends. The CDR3 sequence is 13 residues long. Overall study findings and caveats: Before onset, ophthalmopathy was predicted by the model a median approximately 6.5 months earlier.

To note about this clonotype: Its antigen is unidentified.

TCR beta CDR3 sequences were amplified from RNA transcripts. TCR CDR3 regions were first amplified by RT-PCR with HTBI primers. Each CDR3 protein gets one entry after TCRdb re-called the multiplex PCR reads with MiXCR. The data contain roughly 720,000 distinct CDR3 sequences, 17% of them singletons. Input material: blood. The TCR sequence derives from a man between 50 and 59 years old with Graves' hyperthyroidism. The V and J genes are TRBV19 and TRBJ1-1, with D possibly TRBD1 on 6 matching bases. The CDR3: CASSRGGLGEAFF. In DNA form, the CDR3 reads TGTGCCAGTAGCCGAGGGGGGTTAGGTGAAGCTTTCTTT.